These 2 T cell receptor beta chains were all obtained from the same sample, sequenced in a study of CD8 T cells in Susac syndrome. About 0.5 to 1 ug RNA was reverse transcribed with random hexamers. TCRdb reprocessed the immunoSEQ multiplex PCR reads via MiXCR and lists one record per CDR3 protein. The sample records some 190,000 distinct CDR3 sequences, 90% to 97% being singletons. Sequencing was performed on CD4+ T cells from PBMCs. Receptor source: a human donor with multiple sclerosis.

This chain links TRBV7-9 with TRBJ2-3; TRBD1 aligns across 8 bases. CDR1 and CDR2 from the germline V gene are SEHNR and FQNEAQ (reference sequence). With 4 bases clipped from V and 0 bases from J, the junction kept 6 bases outside the gene matches. The length of the CDR3 is 16 residues. CDR3 in DNA: TGTGCCAGCAGCTCTCCGACAGGGGCCAGCACAGATACGCAGTATTTT. Protein product: CASSSPTGASTDTQYF.

The chain recombines TRBV30 with TRBJ1-3; D call uncertain. The CDR3 runs 13 residues. Per the germline V gene, CDR1 is GTSNPN and CDR2 is SVGIG (reference sequence). V was trimmed by 4 bases and J by 4 bases, leaving 11 bases between them. This chain's CDR3 is CAWNGAGGNTIYF. The CDR3 region has the DNA TGTGCCTGGAATGGTGCAGGCGGAAACACCATATATTTT.